The source of this T cell receptor (beta chain) is a study of ipilimumab plus nivolumab after autologous stem cell transplantation. The J segment lost 1 base and the V segment lost 5 bases, leaving 3 bases of the junction unmatched. Looked up from germline, CDR1 is MNHEY and CDR2 is SVGAGI. The CDR3 extends over 15 amino acids. Ipilimumab, 1 mg/kg, started 14 to 28 days after autologous transplant. TCRdb keeps only in-frame clones here, not all; method: immunoSEQ multiplex PCR. The sample includes about 84,000 clones, 75% to 85% seen only once; the top ten take approximately 2.2%. This receptor was taken from a male donor with diffuse large B-cell lymphoma. The specimen was PBMCs, collected in a trial of ipilimumab plus nivolumab as post-transplant consolidation. The V gene is TRBV6-5, the J gene TRBJ2-3; TRBD2 matches at 10 bases. The CDR3 is CASSRGLAGTDTQYF. As DNA, the CDR3 is TGTGCCAGCAGTCGTGGACTAGCGGGCACAGATACGCAGTATTTT.